The 12 T cell receptor beta chains in this list originate from one sample, sequenced in a study of T-cell memory formation after mild COVID-19. TCRdb reprocessed the 5' RACE reads via MiXCR and lists one record per CDR3 protein. Among 500,000 to 550,000 distinct CDR3 sequences, roughly 20% were seen once, and the ten largest hold around 12%. Source material: PBMCs or a T cell subset sorted from them (not recorded which). Every receptor here comes from an adult woman who had mild COVID-19 (a few samples of this study predate the infection). Cell type and time point are not known.

This clonotype was counted many times. This chain joins TRBV3-1 and TRBJ2-3; 11 bases agree with TRBD2. Losses at the gene ends were 4 bases for V and 0 bases for J; bases not matched to a gene: 3. Germline V gene sequence: CDR1 LGHDT, CDR2 YNNKEL (reference sequence). The CDR3 sequence is 16 residues long. CDR3 protein: CASSPWTSGSTDTQYF. DNA of the CDR3: TGTGCCAGCAGCCCGTGGACTAGCGGGAGCACAGATACGCAGTATTTT.

A few counts support this clonotype. The chain links TRBV7-2 to TRBJ2-7; 10 nucleotides agree with TRBD1. This CDR3 is built from 15 residues. Per the germline V gene, CDR1 is SGHTA and CDR2 is FQGNSA. V trimming: 3 bases; J trimming: 6 bases; junction bases outside the gene matches: 8. The CDR3: CASSFGGQGSSEQYF. CDR3 bases: TGTGCCAGCAGCTTTGGGGGACAGGGGTCGTCCGAGCAGTACTTC.

The chain couples TRBV7-6 to TRBJ2-2, with 10 bases lining up with TRBD1. The junction had 3 bases not matched to a gene; V was cut back by 5 bases and J by 0 bases. This CDR3 region has 16 residues. Germline loops: CDR1 SGHVS, CDR2 FNYEAQ. The CDR3 protein is CASSPGTGANTGELFF. The CDR3 nucleotides are TGTGCCAGCAGCCCCGGGACAGGGGCGAACACCGGGGAGCTGTTTTTT.

CDR3 residues: CASSAGRGGNQPQHF. The CDR3 coding sequence is TGTGCCAGCAGCGCCGGCAGGGGTGGGAATCAGCCCCAGCATTTT. The V gene is TRBV2, the J gene TRBJ1-5; maybe TRBD1 (6 bases). Germline CDR1 and CDR2: SNHLY and FYNNEI. The CDR3 runs to 15 residues. Trimming left V 6 bases short and J 4 bases short, with 16 bases between.

This sequence joins TRBV6-1 and TRBJ1-5; TRBD1 matches at 7 bases. The CDR3 is made up of 13 amino acids. CDR1 and CDR2 (germline): MNHNS, SASEGT. The V segment lost 6 bases and the J segment 5 bases; nucleotides outside the gene matches: 4. The CDR3 loop is CASRPGQHQPQHF. CDR3 coding DNA: TGTGCCAGCAGGCCGGGACAGCATCAGCCCCAGCATTTT.

The table lists this clonotype with a few counts. The rearrangement uses TRBV4-2 and TRBJ2-7; TRBD2 matches 9 bases. The germline CDR1 and CDR2 sequences are LGHNA and YNFKEQ. Trimming cost V 1 base and J 4 bases; bases outside gene matches: 2. This CDR3 has 14 amino acids. The CDR3 loop reads CASSQVLAGYEQYF. CDR3 DNA: TGTGCCAGCAGCCAAGTGCTAGCGGGGTACGAGCAGTACTTC.

The chain joins TRBV7-9 to TRBJ2-1, with D perhaps TRBD1 (6 bases). The V and J ends lost 7 bases and 4 bases respectively, with 11 bases between them. The CDR3 is 13 amino acids. Germline V gene data show CDR1 as SEHNR and CDR2 as FQNEAQ (reference sequence). The CDR3 spells CASILGGYNEQFF. CDR3 in DNA: TGTGCCAGCATATTAGGGGGATACAATGAGCAGTTCTTC.

This clonotype appeared a few times. The chain recombines TRBV7-9 with TRBJ1-6; D not resolved. V lost 0 bases to trimming and J lost 7 bases, with 13 bases between them. The CDR3 extends over 16 amino acids. CDR1 and CDR2 from the germline V gene are SEHNR and FQNEAQ (reference sequence). CDR3 region: CASSLAYPGKNSPLHF. The CDR3 DNA follows: TGTGCCAGCAGCTTAGCGTACCCAGGAAAAAATTCACCCCTCCACTTT.

This clonotype was seen more than once but under ten times. V and J are TRBV7-8 and TRBJ2-7, with a weak D call TRBD1 (6 bases). Per germline, CDR1 SGHVS and CDR2 FQNEAQ. The CDR3 is made up of 17 amino acids. V gave up 2 bases and J gave up 2 bases, with 19 bases separating them. CDR3: CASSLRPVGATTYEQYF. The CDR3 DNA reads TGTGCCAGCAGCTTACGCCCTGTGGGGGCTACAACCTACGAGCAGTACTTC. The full variable domain, in which reference TRBV7-8 and TRBJ2-7 provide the parts outside the CDR3, is GAGVSQSPRYKVAKRGQDVALRCDPISGHVSLFWYQQALGQGPEFLTYFQNEAQLDKSGLPSDRFFAERPEGSVSTLKIQRTQQEDSAVYLCASSLRPVGATTYEQYFGPGTRLTVT.

DNA for the CDR3: TGTGCCAGCAGCTTGGAGAGGCTGGGGCACTATGGCTACACCTTC. Its protein product is CASSLERLGHYGYTF. The chain recombines TRBV5-6 with TRBJ1-2; maybe TRBD1 (5 bases). The CDR3 sequence is 15 residues long. With 0 bases removed from V and 3 bases from J, the gap between germline ends came to 12 bases. Germline V CDR1 and CDR2: SGHDT, YYEEEE.

This clonotype was picked up a small number of times. The chain couples TRBV7-2 to TRBJ2-7; possibly TRBD2 for D (6 bases). Deletions cut 7 bases from V and 0 bases from J, with 10 bases between. The CDR3 runs to 13 residues. Germline CDR1 and CDR2: SGHTA and FQGNSA. The CDR3 loop is CASTRGSSYEQYF. The CDR3 DNA sequence: TGTGCCAGCACCCGGGGGAGCTCCTACGAGCAGTACTTC.

This clonotype showed up just a few times. V usage is TRBV29-1 and J usage is TRBJ2-2; D is perhaps TRBD1 or TRBD2 (6 bases each). Trimming took 5 bases from V and 6 from J, leaving 22 bases between them. The CDR3 has 16 residues. From germline, CDR1 is SQVTM and CDR2 ANQGSEA. In DNA form, the CDR3 reads TGCAGCGTTCAACTGGGGGGCTTACCGGGCTCCGGGGAGCTGTTTTTT. Translation: CSVQLGGLPGSGELFF.